Sequencing of this TCR beta chain was carried out in a study of T cells after posttransplantation cyclophosphamide. Assay used: immunoSEQ multiplex PCR; TCRdb lists only in-frame clones, some missing. This table holds around 4,800 clones, roughly 80% found once. Treatment was busulfan-fludarabine conditioning, a marrow graft, and cyclophosphamide on days +3 and +4. This CDR3 contains 14 residues. Germline CDR1 is GTSNPN and CDR2 is SVGIG (reference sequence). V gave up 4 bases and J gave up 6 bases; unmatched junction bases: 5. Details on this clone: Its antigen is undetermined.

Overall study findings and caveats: Donor CD8+ memory clones often dominated recipient blood repertoires at later times. Tissue-infiltrating T cells from skin or gut overlapped little with blood T cells. After PTCy, TRB diversity resembled that of CNI/methotrexate controls.

The sequence derives from a male patient aged 45-60 years who received an allogeneic stem cell transplant from an unrelated donor, was CMV-positive, and had acute GVHD only. Some T cells here may be from the graft donor. The chain uses TRBV30 and TRBJ2-1, with 11 bases lining up with TRBD2. The source material was PBMCs, sampled 86 days after allogeneic stem cell transplant with posttransplant cyclophosphamide. The CDR3 DNA is TGTGCCTGGATTACTAGCGGGAGCGGCAATGAGCAGTTCTTC. This encodes CAWITSGSGNEQFF.